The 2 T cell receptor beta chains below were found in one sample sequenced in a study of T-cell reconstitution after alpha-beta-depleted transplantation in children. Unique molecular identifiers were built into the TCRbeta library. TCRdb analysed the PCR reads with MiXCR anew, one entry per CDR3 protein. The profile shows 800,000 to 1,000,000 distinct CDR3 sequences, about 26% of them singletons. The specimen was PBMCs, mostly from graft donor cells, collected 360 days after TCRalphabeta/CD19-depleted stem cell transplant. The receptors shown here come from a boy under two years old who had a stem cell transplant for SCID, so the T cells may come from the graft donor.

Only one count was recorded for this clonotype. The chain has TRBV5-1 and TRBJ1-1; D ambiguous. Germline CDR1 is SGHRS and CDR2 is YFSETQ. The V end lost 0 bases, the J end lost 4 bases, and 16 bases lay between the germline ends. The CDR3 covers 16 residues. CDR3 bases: TGCGCCAGCAGCTTGGGGGTTGGGGTGGTATCCACTGAAGCTTTCTTT. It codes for CASSLGVGVVSTEAFF.

As DNA, the CDR3 is TGTGCCAGCAGCCCCTCGGGGACGGTCTCGTCTGAAGCTTTCTTT. Its protein product is CASSPSGTVSSEAFF. This sequence joins TRBV7-3 and TRBJ1-1, with D tentatively TRBD1 (5 bases). Trimming stripped 5 bases from V and 6 bases from J, with 19 bases between. CDR3 length: 15 residues. Germline loops: CDR1 SGHTA, CDR2 FQGTGA.